This entry describes one TCR beta chain. Its antigen remains unknown. Trimming took 2 bases from V and 6 from J, leaving 11 bases between them. The CDR3 contains 13 residues. The germline V gene has CDR1 MDHEN and CDR2 SYDVKM. This sample stems from a study of Tregs in tolerant kidney transplant recipients. Generated by immunoSEQ multiplex PCR, the TCRdb table keeps only in-frame clones and is missing some. This table holds around 15,000 clones, around four fifths found once. Study-level results: Findings come from small patient numbers and require larger validation. Biological reproducibility was not directly addressed, but technical replication error appeared minimal.

CD4+CD25+CD127- Tregs, CD4+CD25- non-Tregs, CD4 and CD8 cells were sorted. This material consisted of Tregs from blood, taken before the transplant. The receptor was isolated from a human donor who received a combined kidney and bone marrow transplant. The chain carries TRBV28 and TRBJ2-7; D unclear. The CDR3 DNA reads TGTGCCAGCAGTTTACCGGATCCGGGCGAGCAGTACTTC. Translation: CASSLPDPGEQYF.